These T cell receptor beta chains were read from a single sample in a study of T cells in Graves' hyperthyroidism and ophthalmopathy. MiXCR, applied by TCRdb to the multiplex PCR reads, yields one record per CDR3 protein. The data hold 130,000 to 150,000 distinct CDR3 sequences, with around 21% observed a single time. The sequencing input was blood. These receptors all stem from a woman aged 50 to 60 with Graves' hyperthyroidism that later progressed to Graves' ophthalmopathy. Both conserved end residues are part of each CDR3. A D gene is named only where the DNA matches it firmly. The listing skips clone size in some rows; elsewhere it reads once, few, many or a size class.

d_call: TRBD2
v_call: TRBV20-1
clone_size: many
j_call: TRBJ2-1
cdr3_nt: TGCAGTGCTAGAAAGCGGGAGGGCCGGTATAATGAGCAGTTCTTC
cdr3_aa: CSARKREGRYNEQFF

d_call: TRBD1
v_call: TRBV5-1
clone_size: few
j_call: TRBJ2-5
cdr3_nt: TGCGCCAGCAGCTCCCGACAGGGCCAAGAGACCCAGTACTTC
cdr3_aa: CASSSRQGQETQYF

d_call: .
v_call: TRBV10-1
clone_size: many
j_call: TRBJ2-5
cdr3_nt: TGCGCCAGCAGTGAGTTGATGGAACAAGAGACCCAGTACTTC
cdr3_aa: CASSELMEQETQYF

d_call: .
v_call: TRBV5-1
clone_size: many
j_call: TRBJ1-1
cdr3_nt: TGCGCCAGCAGCTTGCTGGGGGGGTCGGTAGGGACCACTGAAGCTTTCTTT
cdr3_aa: CASSLLGGSVGTTEAFF

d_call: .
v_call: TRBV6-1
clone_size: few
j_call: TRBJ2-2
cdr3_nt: TGTGCCAGCAGTCAAGAAGGTGGAACCGGGGAGCTGTTTTTT
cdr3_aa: CASSQEGGTGELFF

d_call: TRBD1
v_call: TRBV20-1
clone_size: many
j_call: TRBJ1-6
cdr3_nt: TGCAGTGCTAGTGCAGGGGGCGCAGACTATAATTCACCCCTCCACTTT
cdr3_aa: CSASAGGADYNSPLHF

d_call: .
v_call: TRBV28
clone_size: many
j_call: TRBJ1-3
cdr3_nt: TGTGCCAGCAGTAATAAGGCAGCAGGGGTCTGGAACACCATATATTTT
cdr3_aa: CASSNKAAGVWNTIYF

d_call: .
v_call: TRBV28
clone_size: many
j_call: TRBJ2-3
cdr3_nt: TGTGCCAGCAGTCCCCTGGGGGCGACAGATACGCAGTATTTT
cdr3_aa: CASSPLGATDTQYF

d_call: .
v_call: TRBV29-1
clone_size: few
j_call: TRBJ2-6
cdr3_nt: TGCAGCGTTGCCACATCTGGGGCCAACGTCCTGACTTTC
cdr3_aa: CSVATSGANVLTF

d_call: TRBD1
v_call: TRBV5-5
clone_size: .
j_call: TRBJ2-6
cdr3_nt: TGCGCCAGCACAGGGGTGGCTGGGGCCAACGTCCTGACTTTC
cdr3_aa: CASTGVAGANVLTF

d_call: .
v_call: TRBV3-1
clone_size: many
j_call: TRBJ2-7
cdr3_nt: TGTGCCAGCAGCCGGGACCCCCTTTACGAGCAGTACTTC
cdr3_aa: CASSRDPLYEQYF